This TCR beta chain was profiled in a study of shared clonotypes between healthy human individuals. General study results and limits: Generation of non-shared clonotypes was less probable than generation of clonotypes shared by all four donors.

Clones were sequenced by immunoSEQ multiplex PCR, and TCRdb holds only the in-frame ones, with some missing. The table records hundreds of thousands of clones, approximately 95% of them present only once. To note about this clone: As yet, its antigen is unknown.

The clonotype was recovered from a woman aged 25 to 39 in good health. Material: naive CD4+ T cells sorted from blood. Subset noted: CD45RA+ positively selected.

The CDR3 protein is CASTRTSESTDTQYF. As DNA, the CDR3 is TGTGCCAGCACCCGGACTAGCGAGAGCACAGATACGCAGTATTTT. The chain combines TRBV9 with TRBJ2-3, with 9 positions matching TRBD2. J gave up 0 bases and V 6 bases, and 5 bases lay outside the gene matches. Germline-derived CDR1 and CDR2 are SGDLS and YYNGEE. The CDR3 extends over 15 amino acids. Drawing the rest from reference TRBV9 and TRBJ2-3, the complete variable domain is DSGVTQTPKHLITATGQRVTLRCSPRSGDLSVYWYQQSLDQGLQFLIQYYNGEERAKGNILERFSAQQFPDLHSELNLSSLELGDSALYFCASTRTSESTDTQYFGPGTRLTVL.